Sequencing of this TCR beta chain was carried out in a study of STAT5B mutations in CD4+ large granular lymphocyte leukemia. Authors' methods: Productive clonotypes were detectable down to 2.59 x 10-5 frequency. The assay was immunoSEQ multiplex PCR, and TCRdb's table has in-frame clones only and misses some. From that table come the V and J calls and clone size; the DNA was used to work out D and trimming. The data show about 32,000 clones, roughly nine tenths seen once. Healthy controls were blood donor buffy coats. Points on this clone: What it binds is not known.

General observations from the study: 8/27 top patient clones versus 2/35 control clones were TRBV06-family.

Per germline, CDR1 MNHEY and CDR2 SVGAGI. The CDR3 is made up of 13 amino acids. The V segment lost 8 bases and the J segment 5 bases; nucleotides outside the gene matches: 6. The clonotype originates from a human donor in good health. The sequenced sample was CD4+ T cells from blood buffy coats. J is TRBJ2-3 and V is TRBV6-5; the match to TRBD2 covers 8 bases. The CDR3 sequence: CASSRGGKDTQYF. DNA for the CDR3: TGTGCCAGCTCCCGGGGGGGGAAAGATACGCAGTATTTT.